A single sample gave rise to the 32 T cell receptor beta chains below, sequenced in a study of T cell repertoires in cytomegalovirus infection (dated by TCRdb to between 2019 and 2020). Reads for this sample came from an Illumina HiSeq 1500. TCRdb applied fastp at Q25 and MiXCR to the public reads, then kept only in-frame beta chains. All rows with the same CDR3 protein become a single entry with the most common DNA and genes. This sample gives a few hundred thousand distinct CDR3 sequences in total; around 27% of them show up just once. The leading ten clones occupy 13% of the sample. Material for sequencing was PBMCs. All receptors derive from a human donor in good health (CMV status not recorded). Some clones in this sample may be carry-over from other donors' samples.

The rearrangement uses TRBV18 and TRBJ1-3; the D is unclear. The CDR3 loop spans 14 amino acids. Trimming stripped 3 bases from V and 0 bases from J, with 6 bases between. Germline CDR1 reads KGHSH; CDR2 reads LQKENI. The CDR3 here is CASSPASSGNTIYF. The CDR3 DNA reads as TGTGCCAGCTCACCGGCCAGCTCTGGAAACACCATATATTTT.

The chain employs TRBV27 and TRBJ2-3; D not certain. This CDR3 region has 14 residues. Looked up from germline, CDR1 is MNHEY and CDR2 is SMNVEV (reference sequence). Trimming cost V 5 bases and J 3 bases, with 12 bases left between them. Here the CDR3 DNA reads TGTGCCAGCAGTGTATTTCAGTTTACAGATACGCAGTATTTT. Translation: CASSVFQFTDTQYF.

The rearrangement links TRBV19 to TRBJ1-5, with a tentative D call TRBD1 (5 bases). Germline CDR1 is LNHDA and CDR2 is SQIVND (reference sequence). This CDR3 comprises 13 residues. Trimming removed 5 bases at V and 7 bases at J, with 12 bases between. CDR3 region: CASSLSGGQPQHF. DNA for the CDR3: TGTGCCAGTAGTCTCTCGGGGGGGCAGCCCCAGCATTTT.

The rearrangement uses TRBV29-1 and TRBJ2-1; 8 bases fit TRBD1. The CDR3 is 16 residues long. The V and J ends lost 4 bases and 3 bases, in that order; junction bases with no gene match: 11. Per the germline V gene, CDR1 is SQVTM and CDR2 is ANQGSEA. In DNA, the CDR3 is TGCAGCGTTGTAGGACAGGGAAAGACCTACTACAATGAGCAGTTCTTC. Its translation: CSVVGQGKTYYNEQFF.

The CDR3 loop is CASSLSAWDSGELFF. The CDR3 region has the DNA TGTGCCAGCTCGCTTTCGGCTTGGGATTCCGGGGAGCTGTTTTTT. The chain joins TRBV19 to TRBJ2-2; D uncertain. This CDR3 contains 15 residues. V was clipped by 9 bases and J by 6 bases, with 20 bases between them. In germline, CDR1 is LNHDA, CDR2 SQIVND (reference sequence).

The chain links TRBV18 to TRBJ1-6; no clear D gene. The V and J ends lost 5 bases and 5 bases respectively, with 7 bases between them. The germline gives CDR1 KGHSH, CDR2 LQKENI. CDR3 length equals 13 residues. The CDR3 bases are TGTGCCAGCTCAGGGATGAATAATTCACCCCTCCACTTT. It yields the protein CASSGMNNSPLHF.

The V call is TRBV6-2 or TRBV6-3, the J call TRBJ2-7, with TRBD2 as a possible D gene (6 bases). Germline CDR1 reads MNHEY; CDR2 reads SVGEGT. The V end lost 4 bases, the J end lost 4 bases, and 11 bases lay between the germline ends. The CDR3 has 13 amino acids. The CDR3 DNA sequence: TGTGCCAGCAGTTCCCGGGACTTTTACGAGCAGTACGTC. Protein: CASSSRDFYEQYV.

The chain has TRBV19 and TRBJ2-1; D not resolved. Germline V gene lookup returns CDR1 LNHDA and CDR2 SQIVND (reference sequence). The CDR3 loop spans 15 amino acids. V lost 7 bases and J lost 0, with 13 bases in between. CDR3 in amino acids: CASKPWQSSYNEQFF. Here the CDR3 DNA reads TGTGCCAGTAAACCTTGGCAGAGCTCCTACAATGAGCAGTTCTTC.

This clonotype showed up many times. This chain's CDR3 is CASSYSRLSNQPQHF. DNA for the CDR3: TGTGCCAGCAGTTACTCAAGGTTGAGCAATCAGCCCCAGCATTTT. The chain uses TRBV6-5 and TRBJ1-5; D is ambiguous. The length of the CDR3 is 15 residues. V lost 0 bases to trimming and J lost 1 base, with 7 bases between them. The germline V gene encodes CDR1 MNHEY and CDR2 SVGAGI.

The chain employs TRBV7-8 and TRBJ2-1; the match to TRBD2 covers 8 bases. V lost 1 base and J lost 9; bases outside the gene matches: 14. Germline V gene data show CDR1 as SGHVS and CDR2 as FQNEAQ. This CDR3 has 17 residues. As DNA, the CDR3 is TGTGCCAGCAGCTTAGTGGGCAAAGCGGGAGACTTCGGTGAGCAGTTCTTC. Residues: CASSLVGKAGDFGEQFF.

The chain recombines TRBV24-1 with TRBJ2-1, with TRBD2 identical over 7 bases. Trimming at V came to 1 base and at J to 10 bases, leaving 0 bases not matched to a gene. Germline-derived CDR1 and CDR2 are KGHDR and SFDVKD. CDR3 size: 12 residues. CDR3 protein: CATSDLAGEQFF. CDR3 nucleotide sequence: TGTGCCACCAGTGATTTAGCGGGGGAGCAGTTCTTC.

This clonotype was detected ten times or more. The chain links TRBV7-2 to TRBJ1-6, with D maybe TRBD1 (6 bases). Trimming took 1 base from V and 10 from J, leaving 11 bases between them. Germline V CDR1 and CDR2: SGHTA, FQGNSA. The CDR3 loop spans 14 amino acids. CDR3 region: CASSLEQGGSPLHF. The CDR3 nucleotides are TGTGCCAGCAGCTTAGAACAGGGTGGGTCACCCCTCCACTTT.

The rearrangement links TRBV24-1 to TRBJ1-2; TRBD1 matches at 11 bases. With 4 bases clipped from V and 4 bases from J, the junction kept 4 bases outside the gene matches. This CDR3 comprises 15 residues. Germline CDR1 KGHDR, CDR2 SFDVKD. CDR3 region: CATSDPDRGPYGYTF. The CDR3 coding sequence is TGTGCCACCAGTGACCCGGACAGGGGGCCCTATGGCTACACCTTC.

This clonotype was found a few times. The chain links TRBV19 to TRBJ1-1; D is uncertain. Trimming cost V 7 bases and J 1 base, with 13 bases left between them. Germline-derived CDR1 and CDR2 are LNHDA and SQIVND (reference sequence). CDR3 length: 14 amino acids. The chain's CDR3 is CASTPGRKNTEAFF. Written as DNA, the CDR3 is TGTGCCAGTACCCCGGGCCGGAAGAACACTGAAGCTTTCTTT.

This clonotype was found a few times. The CDR3 here is CASSYSNPALASSYEQYF. The CDR3 DNA follows: TGTGCCAGCAGTTACTCGAATCCGGCACTAGCGTCCTCCTACGAGCAGTACTTC. The chain uses TRBV6-2 or TRBV6-3 and TRBJ2-7; 7 nucleotides align to TRBD2. The CDR3 loop spans 18 amino acids. Per the germline V gene, CDR1 is MNHEY and CDR2 is SVGEGT. V shed 0 bases and J 0 bases; nucleotides not matched to a gene: 11.

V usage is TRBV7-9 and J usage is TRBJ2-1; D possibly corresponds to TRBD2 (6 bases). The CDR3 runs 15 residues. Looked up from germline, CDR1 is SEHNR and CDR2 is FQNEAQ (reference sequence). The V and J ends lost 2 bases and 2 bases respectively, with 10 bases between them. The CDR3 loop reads CASSLQGGTYNEQFF. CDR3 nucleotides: TGTGCCAGCAGCTTACAGGGAGGCACCTACAATGAGCAGTTCTTC. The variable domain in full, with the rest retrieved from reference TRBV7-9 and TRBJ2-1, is DTGVSQNPRHKITKRGQNVTFRCDPISEHNRLYWYRQTLGQGPEFLTYFQNEAQLEKSRLLSDRFSAERPKGSFSTLEIQRTEQGDSAMYLCASSLQGGTYNEQFFGPGTRLTVL.

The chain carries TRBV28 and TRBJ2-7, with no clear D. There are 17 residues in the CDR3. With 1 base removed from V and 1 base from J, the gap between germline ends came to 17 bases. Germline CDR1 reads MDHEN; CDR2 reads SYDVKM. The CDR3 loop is CASSLYSVLELSYEQYF. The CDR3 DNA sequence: TGTGCCAGCAGTTTATACTCAGTACTGGAACTATCCTACGAGCAGTACTTC.

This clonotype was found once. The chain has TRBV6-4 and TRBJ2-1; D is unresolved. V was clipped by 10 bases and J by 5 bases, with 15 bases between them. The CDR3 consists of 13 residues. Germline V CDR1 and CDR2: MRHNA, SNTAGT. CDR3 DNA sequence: TGTGCCACCCGTTCTGGGCTTAACAATGAGCAGTTCTTC. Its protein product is CATRSGLNNEQFF.

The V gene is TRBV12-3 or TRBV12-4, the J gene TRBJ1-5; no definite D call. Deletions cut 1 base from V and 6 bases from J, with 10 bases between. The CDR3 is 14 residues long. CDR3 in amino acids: CASSLVSVSQPQHF. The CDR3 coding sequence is TGTGCCAGCAGTTTAGTGTCGGTCAGTCAGCCCCAGCATTTT.

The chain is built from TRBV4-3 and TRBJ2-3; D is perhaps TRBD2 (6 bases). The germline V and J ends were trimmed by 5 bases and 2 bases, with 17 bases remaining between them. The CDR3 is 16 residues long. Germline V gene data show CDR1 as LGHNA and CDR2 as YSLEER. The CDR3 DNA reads TGCGCCAGCAGCACAGAAGGGAGGACCGCCACAGATACGCAGTATTTT. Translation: CASSTEGRTATDTQYF.

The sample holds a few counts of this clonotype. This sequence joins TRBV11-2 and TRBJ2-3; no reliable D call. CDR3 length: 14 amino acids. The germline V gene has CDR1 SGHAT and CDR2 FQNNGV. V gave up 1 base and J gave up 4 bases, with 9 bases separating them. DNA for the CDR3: TGTGCCAGCAGCTTAGCTTTCTCCGCAGATACGCAGTATTTT. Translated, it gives CASSLAFSADTQYF.

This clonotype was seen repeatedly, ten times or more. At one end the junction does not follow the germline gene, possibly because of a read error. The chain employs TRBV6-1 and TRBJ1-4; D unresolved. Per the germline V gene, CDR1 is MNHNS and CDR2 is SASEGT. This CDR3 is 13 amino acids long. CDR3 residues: CASSEAFNEKLFF. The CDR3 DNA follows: TGTGCCAGCAGCGAAGCCTTTAATGAAAAACTGTTTTTT.

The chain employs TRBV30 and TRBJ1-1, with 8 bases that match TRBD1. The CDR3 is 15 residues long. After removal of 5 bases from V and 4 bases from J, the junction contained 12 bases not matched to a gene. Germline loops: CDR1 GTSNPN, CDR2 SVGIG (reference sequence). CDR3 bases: TGTGCCTGGGTGTCAGGGGGCGAGGGTGGCACTGAAGCTTTCTTT. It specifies CAWVSGGEGGTEAFF.

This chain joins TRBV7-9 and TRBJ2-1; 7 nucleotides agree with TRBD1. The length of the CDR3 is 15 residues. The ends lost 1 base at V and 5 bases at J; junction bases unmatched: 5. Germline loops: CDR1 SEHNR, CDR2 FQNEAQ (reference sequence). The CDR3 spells CASSLGSGTDNEQFF. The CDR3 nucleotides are TGTGCCAGCAGCTTAGGTTCAGGGACAGACAATGAGCAGTTCTTC.

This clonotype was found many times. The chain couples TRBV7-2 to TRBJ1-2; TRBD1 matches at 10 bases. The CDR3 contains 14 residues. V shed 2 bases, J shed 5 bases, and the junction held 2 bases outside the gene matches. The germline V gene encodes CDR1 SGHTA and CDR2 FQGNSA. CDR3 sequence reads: CASSLQGQGYGYTF. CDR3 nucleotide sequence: TGTGCCAGCAGCTTACAGGGACAGGGGTATGGCTACACCTTC.

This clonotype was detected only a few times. This CDR3 reads CASSQVGAGHTEAFF. The CDR3 DNA is TGCGCCAGCAGCCAAGTTGGGGCAGGGCACACTGAAGCTTTCTTT. V gene TRBV4-1 combines with J gene TRBJ1-1, with D tentatively TRBD1 (5 bases). This CDR3 contains 15 residues. Trimming took off 1 base at V and 3 bases at J, with 12 bases between the two ends. The germline V gene has CDR1 MGHRA and CDR2 YSYEKL.

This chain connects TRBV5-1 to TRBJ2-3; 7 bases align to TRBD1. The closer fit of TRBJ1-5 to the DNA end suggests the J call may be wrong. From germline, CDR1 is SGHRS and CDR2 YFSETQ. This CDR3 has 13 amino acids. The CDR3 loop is CASNRGSTDTQHF. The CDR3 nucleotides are TGCGCCAGCAACAGGGGCAGCACAGATACGCAGCATTTT.

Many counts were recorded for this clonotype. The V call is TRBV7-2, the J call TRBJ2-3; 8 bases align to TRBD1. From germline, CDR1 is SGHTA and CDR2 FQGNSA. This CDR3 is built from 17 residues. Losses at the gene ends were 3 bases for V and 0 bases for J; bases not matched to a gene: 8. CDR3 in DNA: TGTGCCAGCAGCTTGGACAGGGCCCGGAAGAGCACAGATACGCAGTATTTT. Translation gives CASSLDRARKSTDTQYF.

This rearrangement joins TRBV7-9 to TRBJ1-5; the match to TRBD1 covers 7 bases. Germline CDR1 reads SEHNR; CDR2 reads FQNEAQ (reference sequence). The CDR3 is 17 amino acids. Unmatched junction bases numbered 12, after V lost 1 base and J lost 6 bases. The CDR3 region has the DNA TGTGCCAGCAGCTTAGAAGTTGGTAGGGGGCATGTTCAGCCCCAGCATTTT. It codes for CASSLEVGRGHVQPQHF.

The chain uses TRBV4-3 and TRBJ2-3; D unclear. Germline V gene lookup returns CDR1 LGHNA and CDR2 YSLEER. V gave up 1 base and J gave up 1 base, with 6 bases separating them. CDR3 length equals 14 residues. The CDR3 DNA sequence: TGCGCCAGCAGCCAAGGGGTTGGCACAGATACGCAGTATTTT. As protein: CASSQGVGTDTQYF.

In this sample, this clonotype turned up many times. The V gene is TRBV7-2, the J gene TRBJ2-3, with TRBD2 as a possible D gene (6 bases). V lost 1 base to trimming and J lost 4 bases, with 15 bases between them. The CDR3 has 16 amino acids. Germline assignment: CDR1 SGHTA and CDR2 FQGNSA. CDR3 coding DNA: TGTGCCAGCAGCTTAGTTTCCGGGGCTAGCGCAGATACGCAGTATTTT. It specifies CASSLVSGASADTQYF.

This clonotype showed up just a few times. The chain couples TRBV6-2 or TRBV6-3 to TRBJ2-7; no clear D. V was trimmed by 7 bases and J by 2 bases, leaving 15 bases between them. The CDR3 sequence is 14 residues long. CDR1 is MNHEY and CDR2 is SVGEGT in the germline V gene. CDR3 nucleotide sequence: TGTGCCAGCACCATACTGGAAGCCCCCTACGAGCAGTACTTC. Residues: CASTILEAPYEQYF.